This T cell receptor beta chain was recorded in a study of blood T cell repertoires in COVID-19. In the original processing: Amplification with reference gene primers provided the estimates of nucleated cell counts. The data were produced by immunoSEQ multiplex PCR, yet TCRdb's version contains in-frame clones alone and is incomplete. That table gives V, J and clone size, and the DNA gave D and trimming. Of approximately 300,000 clones in the sample, more than 75% were seen once. Enrollees, about 18 to 90 years old, lived in about two dozen US areas. Participants were placed into cohorts based on the clinical history they reported. Donors of Cohort 3 who recovered were those that had two negative PCRs, clearance, or symptom resolution. Germline V gene data show CDR1 as SNHLY and CDR2 as FYNNEI. The CDR3 is made up of 15 amino acids. Trimming cost V 6 bases and J 6 bases; bases outside gene matches: 8.

The chain couples TRBV2 to TRBJ1-5; TRBD1 aligns across 10 bases. The TCR sequence derives from a woman aged 25 to 39 who had recovered from COVID-19. Sequences were obtained from PBMCs or T cells enriched from blood (not recorded which). This CDR3 reads CASSFEGQGGQPQHF. In nucleotides, the CDR3 is TGTGCCAGCAGCTTCGAAGGACAGGGGGGTCAGCCCCAGCATTTT.